These 24 T cell receptor beta chains were all obtained from the same sample, sequenced in a study of beta chain features in type 1 diabetes. Investigators reverse transcribed all isolated RNA, so they sequenced expressed TCRB transcripts. Profiled with immunoSEQ multiplex PCR; TCRdb holds only in-frame clones, not every one. The table has over 300,000 clones, 8% seen once; the top ten hold roughly 0.44%. The sequencing input was central memory CD4+ T cells from blood. These receptors originate from a young woman in good health.

This clone has only a few counts. The sample carries other DNA sequences with the same CDR3. This sequence joins TRBV7-2 and TRBJ2-7; the match to TRBD1 covers 9 bases. CDR1 SGHTA and CDR2 FQGNSA come from the germline V gene. The CDR3 is 14 amino acids. The V segment lost 5 bases and the J segment 6 bases; nucleotides outside the gene matches: 8. The DNA for the CDR3 is TGTGCCAGCAGCGCCGGACAGGGGCAGGGCGAGCAGTACTTC. Translation: CASSAGQGQGEQYF.

This clone was picked up many times. The rearrangement links TRBV7-2 to TRBJ1-2; TRBD1 matches at 7 bases. Unmatched junction bases numbered 3, after V lost 5 bases and J lost 3 bases. Germline-derived CDR1 and CDR2 are SGHTA and FQGNSA. This CDR3 has 13 residues. The CDR3 sequence: CASSRDRDYGYTF. In DNA form, the CDR3 reads TGTGCCAGCAGCCGCGACAGGGACTATGGCTACACCTTC.

This clone has just a few counts. J is TRBJ1-4 and V is TRBV6-6; D remains ambiguous. V lost 0 bases, J lost 7 bases, and 12 bases lay in between. CDR3 length: 15 amino acids. Germline V lookup: CDR1 MNHNY, CDR2 SVGAGI (reference sequence). CDR3 residues: CASSYSLGLGEKLFF. The CDR3 DNA sequence: TGTGCCAGCAGTTACTCTTTGGGTTTAGGTGAAAAACTGTTTTTT.

About this clone itself: Other nucleotide sequences in the sample specify the same CDR3. The chain employs TRBV7-2 and TRBJ2-5; 9 bases fit TRBD1. The CDR3 loop spans 13 amino acids. Germline CDR1 and CDR2: SGHTA and FQGNSA. V dropped 4 bases and J dropped 4; count of bases not matched to a gene: 1. CDR3 bases: TGTGCCAGCAGCTCGGGACAGGGAGAGACCCAGTACTTC. It yields the protein CASSSGQGETQYF. Looking up the rest from reference TRBV7-2 and TRBJ2-5 gives the full variable domain: GAGVSQSPSNKVTEKGKDVELRCDPISGHTALYWYRQSLGQGLEFLIYFQGNSAPDKSGLPSDRFSAERTGGSVSTLTIQRTQQEDSAVYLCASSSGQGETQYFGPGTRLLVL.

This clone was counted a few times. The J gene is TRBJ2-5, the V gene TRBV2; a possible D gene is TRBD2 (7 bases). Germline lookup yields CDR1 SNHLY and CDR2 FYNNEI. CDR3 size: 15 residues. Trimming left V 1 base short and J 4 bases short, with 13 bases between. This chain's CDR3 is CASSEGLGGGETQYF. Here the CDR3 DNA reads TGTGCCAGCAGTGAAGGGCTAGGGGGGGGAGAGACCCAGTACTTC.

CDR3 sequence (DNA): TGTGCCAGCTCACCGAGGCTAGCGGGGAGGTCGTATGAGCAGTTCTTC. It codes for CASSPRLAGRSYEQFF. The chain employs TRBV18 and TRBJ2-1; TRBD2 agrees at 9 bases. The CDR3 spans 16 residues. V dropped 3 bases and J dropped 8; count of bases not matched to a gene: 11. Per germline, CDR1 KGHSH and CDR2 LQKENI.

This clone was detected a few times. The chain joins TRBV2 to TRBJ2-1, with a possible D match to TRBD1 (5 bases). Germline V gene data show CDR1 as SNHLY and CDR2 as FYNNEI. The CDR3 runs to 13 residues. The V end was cut by 7 bases, the J end by 6 bases, with 13 bases between. The CDR3 sequence is CASNQGSGNEQFF. CDR3 nucleotides: TGTGCCAGCAACCAGGGTTCCGGCAATGAGCAGTTCTTC. Looking up the rest from reference TRBV2 and TRBJ2-1 gives the full variable domain: EPEVTQTPSHQVTQMGQEVILRCVPISNHLYFYWYRQILGQKVEFLVSFYNNEISEKSEIFDDQFSVERPDGSNFTLKIRSTKLEDSAMYFCASNQGSGNEQFFGPGTRLTVL.

This clone was counted between two and nine times. This chain links TRBV28 with TRBJ2-7, with 8 bases fitting TRBD2. The CDR3 has 16 amino acids. Germline values: CDR1 MDHEN, CDR2 SYDVKM. Losses at the gene ends were 5 bases for V and 2 bases for J; bases not matched to a gene: 11. The CDR3 DNA sequence: TGTGCCAGCAGTATCCCCCAGACTAGCGCTGCCTACGAGCAGTACTTC. Encoded protein: CASSIPQTSAAYEQYF.

The table lists this clone with a few counts. This chain joins TRBV7-9 and TRBJ2-1; the match to TRBD1 covers 8 bases. The trim removed 5 bases at V and 6 bases at J, leaving 9 bases unmatched. The CDR3 runs to 15 residues. Germline V gene data show CDR1 as SEHNR and CDR2 as FQNEAQ (reference sequence). The CDR3 reads CASSPRGRVSNEQFF. The CDR3 DNA follows: TGTGCCAGCAGCCCCAGGGGGCGGGTAAGCAATGAGCAGTTCTTC.

This clone was counted ten times or more. This chain connects TRBV7-9 to TRBJ2-5; the D is unclear. CDR3 length: 15 residues. CDR1 and CDR2 from the germline V gene are SEHNR and FQNEAQ (reference sequence). V lost 6 bases and J lost 1, with 15 bases in between. CDR3 protein: CASSEDTYPQETQYF. CDR3 nucleotide sequence: TGTGCCAGCAGTGAAGACACCTACCCCCAAGAGACCCAGTACTTC.

The table lists this clone with many counts. This sequence joins TRBV6-4 and TRBJ1-1; D is ambiguous. CDR1 is MRHNA and CDR2 is SNTAGT in the germline V gene. The CDR3 loop spans 13 amino acids. Trimming removed 4 bases at V and 2 bases at J, with 8 bases between. Written as DNA, the CDR3 is TGTGCCAGCAGTGTCGAAGATAACACTGAAGCTTTCTTT. Protein: CASSVEDNTEAFF.

This clone was observed a handful of times. V and J are TRBV5-6 and TRBJ2-1; D remains ambiguous. Germline loops: CDR1 SGHDT, CDR2 YYEEEE. This CDR3 has 13 amino acids. V lost 0 bases to trimming and J lost 3 bases, with 4 bases between them. In nucleotides, the CDR3 is TGTGCCAGCAGCTTGGCTATCTACAATGAGCAGTTCTTC. It specifies CASSLAIYNEQFF.

This rearrangement joins TRBV27 to TRBJ2-6; D call uncertain. Germline V gene sequence: CDR1 MNHEY, CDR2 SMNVEV (reference sequence). This CDR3 is 14 amino acids long. V was clipped by 4 bases and J by 1 base, with 5 bases between them. The CDR3 bases are TGTGCCAGCAGTTACTCTTCTGGGGCCAACGTCCTGACTTTC. This gives the protein CASSYSSGANVLTF.

The V gene is TRBV5-1, the J gene TRBJ2-1; 11 positions match TRBD2. Germline values: CDR1 SGHRS, CDR2 YFSETQ. The CDR3 loop spans 14 amino acids. V shed 4 bases, J shed 6 bases, and the junction held 3 bases outside the gene matches. The chain's CDR3 is CASSVAGGGNEQFF. The CDR3 bases are TGCGCCAGCAGCGTAGCGGGAGGGGGCAATGAGCAGTTCTTC.

This clone was found a few times. The rearrangement links TRBV7-2 to TRBJ2-3, with D uncertain. The CDR3 sequence is 13 residues long. The germline V gene encodes CDR1 SGHTA and CDR2 FQGNSA. V dropped 1 base and J dropped 5 bases, with 7 bases sitting between them. DNA for the CDR3: TGTGCCAGCAGCTTAGGTGACGGAGATACGCAGTATTTT. This gives the protein CASSLGDGDTQYF.

In its sample, this clone was seen many times. V usage is TRBV6-1 and J usage is TRBJ1-5, with no clear D. The V gene's germline CDR1 is MNHNS and CDR2 SASEGT. This CDR3 contains 14 residues. V was trimmed by 5 bases and J by 1 base, leaving 9 bases between them. The DNA of the CDR3 is TGTGCCAGCAGTCGCCCTGGAAGCAATCAGCCCCAGCATTTT. The encoded protein is CASSRPGSNQPQHF.

The rearrangement links TRBV7-9 to TRBJ2-1; TRBD2 agrees at 10 bases. CDR1 SEHNR and CDR2 FQNEAQ come from the germline V gene (reference sequence). J was trimmed by 7 bases and V by 8 bases; bases with no gene match: 11. The CDR3 is 15 amino acids. CDR3 region: CASLPLAGVRNEQFF. In DNA form, the CDR3 reads TGTGCCAGCCTTCCTCTAGCGGGAGTACGGAATGAGCAGTTCTTC.

The chain employs TRBV4-2 and TRBJ2-2; the match to TRBD1 covers 11 bases. The CDR3 consists of 16 residues. Germline trimming cut 4 bases from V and 6 bases from J; bases unmatched to any gene: 7. In germline, CDR1 is LGHNA, CDR2 YNFKEQ. CDR3 coding DNA: TGTGCCAGCAGCCCCGTGGACAGGGGGCGCCCCGGGGAGCTGTTTTTT. Residues: CASSPVDRGRPGELFF.

This chain links TRBV5-4 with TRBJ2-3; no definite D call. Looked up from germline, CDR1 is SGHNT and CDR2 is YYREEE (reference sequence). The CDR3 covers 12 residues. V lost 2 bases, J lost 2 bases, and 3 bases lay in between. CDR3 nucleotides: TGTGCCAGCAGCTTCGACACAGATACGCAGTATTTT. This sequence encodes CASSFDTDTQYF.

In this sample, this clone turned up many times. The rearrangement joins TRBV10-3 to TRBJ2-3; D perhaps matches TRBD2 (5 bases). The CDR3 is 14 residues long. Trimming took 3 bases from V and 4 from J, leaving 11 bases between them. Looked up from germline, CDR1 is ENHRY and CDR2 is SYGVKD. The CDR3, as DNA: TGTGCCATCAGTGAAGGCGGGTACGCAGATACGCAGTATTTT. Protein product: CAISEGGYADTQYF.

The chain links TRBV2 to TRBJ1-4; maybe TRBD1 (5 bases). CDR1 and CDR2 from the germline V gene are SNHLY and FYNNEI. V was pared by 4 bases and J by 5 bases, with 8 bases between. The CDR3 runs to 13 residues. For the CDR3, the DNA is TGTGCCAGCAGTGTACGGGGGAATGAAAAACTGTTTTTT. Amino acids: CASSVRGNEKLFF. The whole variable domain, remainder taken from reference TRBV2 and TRBJ1-4, is EPEVTQTPSHQVTQMGQEVILRCVPISNHLYFYWYRQILGQKVEFLVSFYNNEISEKSEIFDDQFSVERPDGSNFTLKIRSTKLEDSAMYFCASSVRGNEKLFFGSGTQLSVL.

This chain connects TRBV15 to TRBJ2-1; D may be TRBD2 (5 bases). This CDR3 region has 15 residues. CDR1 LNHNV and CDR2 YYDKDF come from the germline V gene (reference sequence). V was pared by 4 bases and J by 3 bases, with 13 bases between. CDR3 protein: CATSKLESFYNEQFF. CDR3 DNA: TGTGCCACCAGCAAACTAGAAAGTTTCTACAATGAGCAGTTCTTC.

As to this clone: This could be a read error, since a much larger clone is one nucleotide away. The CDR3 region is CASSLGYEQYF. CDR3 DNA sequence: TGTGCCAGCAGTTTAGGGTACGAGCAGTACTTC. The chain links TRBV2 to TRBJ2-7; the D is unclear. Looked up from germline, CDR1 is SNHLY and CDR2 is FYNNEI. V was cut by 5 bases and J by 4 bases, with 6 bases left in between. CDR3 length: 11 residues.

The genes are TRBV5-4 and TRBJ2-2; no clear D gene. The germline V gene has CDR1 SGHNT and CDR2 YYREEE (reference sequence). The germline V and J ends were trimmed by 5 bases and 6 bases, with 8 bases remaining between them. This CDR3 has 12 residues. The CDR3 coding sequence is TGTGCCAGCAGTTCGGCGGCCGGGGAGCTGTTTTTT. As protein: CASSSAAGELFF.